The 13 T cell receptor beta chains listed next were all sequenced from one sample in a study of T cell responses to AZD1222 COVID-19 vaccine. Clones were sequenced by immunoSEQ multiplex PCR, and TCRdb holds only the in-frame ones, with some missing. The sample carries about 120,000 clones, around 87% recorded once. Material: peripheral blood, obtained on day 0 of AZD1222 vaccination. The receptors come from an adult in good health.

This clone has just one count. The CDR3 nucleotides are TGTGCCAGCCGGGCAGGGGCCGGTAGCGGGAGTTACGAGCAGTACTTC. Translating it yields CASRAGAGSGSYEQYF. This chain links TRBV6-6 with TRBJ2-7, with TRBD2 identical over 9 bases. The length of the CDR3 is 16 residues. J was trimmed by 4 bases and V by 8 bases; bases with no gene match: 15. Germline V CDR1 and CDR2: MNHNY, SVGAGI (reference sequence).

The chain recombines TRBV28 with TRBJ2-1; 14 bases fit TRBD2. With V trimmed by 10 bases and J by 3 bases, 11 bases remained unmatched. The CDR3 contains 17 residues. Germline V lookup: CDR1 MDHEN, CDR2 SYDVKM. The CDR3 DNA follows: TGTGCCACCCAGCGACTAGCGGGAGGGAAGCTCTACAATGAGCAGTTCTTC. This encodes CATQRLAGGKLYNEQFF.

The CDR3 here is CASSPRGRRVYEQYF. The CDR3 DNA reads TGTGCCAGCAGCCCAAGGGGGCGCAGAGTCTACGAGCAGTACTTC. The chain couples TRBV13 to TRBJ2-7; 7 positions match TRBD1. Germline V gene lookup returns CDR1 PRHDT and CDR2 FYEKMQ (reference sequence). V was clipped by 5 bases and J by 3 bases; unmatched bases: 10. This CDR3 is built from 15 residues.

A single count supports this clone. The genes are TRBV25-1 and TRBJ2-6; unclear D gene. CDR1 MGHDK and CDR2 SYGVNS come from the germline V gene. Trimming removed 1 base at V and 0 bases at J, with 4 bases between. The CDR3 contains 15 residues. CDR3 residues: CASSELSSGANVLTF. DNA for the CDR3: TGTGCCAGCAGTGAATTGAGCTCTGGGGCCAACGTCCTGACTTTC.

The V and J genes are TRBV7-2 and TRBJ1-2; D not resolved. The CDR3 covers 14 residues. The germline gives CDR1 SGHTA, CDR2 FQGNSA. Trimming removed 4 bases at V and 1 base at J, with 10 bases between. Here the CDR3 reads CASSSQPSNYGYTF. The CDR3 bases are TGTGCCAGCAGCTCGCAGCCAAGTAACTATGGCTACACCTTC.

This rearrangement joins TRBV29-1 to TRBJ2-6, with 9 bases matching TRBD1. J gave up 15 bases and V 2 bases, and 17 bases lay outside the gene matches. Germline V gene sequence: CDR1 SQVTM, CDR2 ANQGSEA. CDR3 size: 16 residues. The CDR3 is CSVELLPPTGGDGLTF. CDR3 nucleotides: TGCAGCGTTGAATTATTACCCCCGACAGGGGGAGATGGCCTGACTTTC. Variable domain in full (rest from reference TRBV29-1 and TRBJ2-6): SAVISQKPSRDICQRGTSLTIQCQVDSQVTMMFWYRQQPGQSLTLIATANQGSEATYESGFVIDKFPISRPNLTFSTLTVSNMSPEDSSIYLCSVELLPPTGGDGLTFGAGSRLTVL.

This clone was detected once. The chain combines TRBV6-5 with TRBJ1-1; the D is unclear. Between the trimmed V and J ends, which lost 0 bases and 1 base, there was a span of 3 bases. This CDR3 contains 13 residues. Germline values: CDR1 MNHEY, CDR2 SVGAGI. For the CDR3, the DNA is TGTGCCAGCAGTTACTCGAGGAACACTGAAGCTTTCTTT. Translation gives CASSYSRNTEAFF.

This rearrangement joins TRBV5-6 to TRBJ1-2; 8 nucleotides line up with TRBD1. V was pared by 0 bases and J by 2 bases, with 0 bases of the junction left unmatched. CDR1 is SGHDT and CDR2 is YYEEEE in the germline V gene. The CDR3 sequence is 14 residues long. CDR3 protein: CASSLGQGNYGYTF. The DNA for the CDR3 is TGTGCCAGCAGCTTGGGACAGGGGAACTATGGCTACACCTTC. Filled out from reference TRBV5-6 and TRBJ1-2, the complete variable domain reads DAGVTQSPTHLIKTRGQQVTLRCSPKSGHDTVSWYQQALGQGPQFIFQYYEEEERQRGNFPDRFSGHQFPNYSSELNVNALLLGDSALYLCASSLGQGNYGYTFGSGTRLTVV.

The J gene is TRBJ2-1, the V gene TRBV29-1; possibly TRBD1 for D (8 bases). Germline V lookup: CDR1 SQVTM, CDR2 ANQGSEA. V dropped 2 bases and J dropped 15 bases, with 23 bases sitting between them. The CDR3 is 14 amino acids. This chain's CDR3 is CSVESSGKLRGLFF. CDR3 bases: TGCAGCGTTGAATCGAGCGGGAAACTCAGGGGGCTGTTCTTC.

The gene calls are TRBV19 and TRBJ1-6; maybe TRBD1 (6 bases). CDR1 is LNHDA and CDR2 is SQIVND in the germline V gene (reference sequence). The CDR3 is made up of 14 amino acids. V lost 3 bases to trimming and J lost 6 bases, with 9 bases between them. The CDR3 coding sequence is TGTGCCAGTAGTATGCGGACAGCTAATTCACCCCTCCACTTT. This sequence encodes CASSMRTANSPLHF.

The chain joins TRBV12-3 or TRBV12-4 to TRBJ1-5; 9 bases are a match to TRBD1. The J segment lost 6 bases and the V segment lost 8 bases, leaving 5 bases of the junction unmatched. The CDR3 has 13 amino acids. CDR3 coding DNA: TGTGCCAGCGGACAGGGGTCGGGTCAGCCCCAGCATTTT. Its translation is CASGQGSGQPQHF.

This chain joins TRBV3-1 (or the pseudogene TRBV3-2) and TRBJ2-1; D is perhaps TRBD2 (5 bases). The ends were cut back, 4 bases at V and 1 base at J, with 17 bases in the middle. The germline V gene encodes CDR1 LGHDT and CDR2 YNNKEL (reference sequence). There are 17 residues in the CDR3. The CDR3 DNA follows: TGTGCCAGCAGCCCTGCACGGAGGACTGGGTCCTACAATGAGCAGTTCTTC. This encodes CASSPARRTGSYNEQFF.

This clone has more than one count but fewer than ten. The V call is TRBV4-2, the J call TRBJ2-1; D gene unclear. V lost 1 base and J 0 bases, leaving 10 bases between the germline ends. This CDR3 has 16 amino acids. CDR1 is LGHNA and CDR2 is YNFKEQ in the germline V gene. CDR3 residues: CASSQGEILSYNEQFF. CDR3 sequence (DNA): TGTGCCAGCAGCCAAGGCGAAATTCTCTCCTACAATGAGCAGTTCTTC.